These T cell receptor beta chains were read from a single sample in a study of naive and memory T cell subsets. MiXCR, applied by TCRdb to the 5' RACE reads, yields one record per CDR3 protein. The sample carries about 62,000 distinct CDR3 sequences, approximately 8% recorded once. The origin of the receptors is a female donor in good health. Both conserved end residues are part of each CDR3. Fields, in order: clone size, J gene, D gene, V gene, CDR3 DNA, CDR3 protein. The D gene is left open where the match is weak. Where a row states a size, it is once, few, many or the class of an expanded clone; other rows omit it.

clone_size: many
j_call: TRBJ2-1
d_call: TRBD1
v_call: TRBV29-1
cdr3_nt: TGCAGCGCCGAGGGGGACAGCTACAATGAGCAGTTCTTC
cdr3_aa: CSAEGDSYNEQFF

clone_size: few
j_call: TRBJ2-6
d_call: TRBD1
v_call: TRBV9
cdr3_nt: TGTGCCAGCAGCGTAGCTAGGGGACAGCCTCTCTCTGGGGCCAACGTCCTGACTTTC
cdr3_aa: CASSVARGQPLSGANVLTF

clone_size: .
j_call: TRBJ2-1
d_call: .
v_call: TRBV20-1
cdr3_nt: TGCAGTGCTAGGGAGGGGGCTTTTAGCAATGAGCAGTTCTTC
cdr3_aa: CSAREGAFSNEQFF

clone_size: few
j_call: TRBJ1-2
d_call: TRBD1
v_call: TRBV6-1
cdr3_nt: TGTGCCAGCGGTAAAGACAGGGGTTACGGCTACACCTTC
cdr3_aa: CASGKDRGYGYTF

clone_size: few
j_call: TRBJ2-6
d_call: TRBD1
v_call: TRBV28
cdr3_nt: TGTGCCAGCAGGCCGCACCCCGGGACAGCTGGGGCCAACGTCCTGACTTTC
cdr3_aa: CASRPHPGTAGANVLTF

clone_size: many
j_call: TRBJ2-1
d_call: .
v_call: TRBV29-1
cdr3_nt: TGCAGCGCCCAAAAGGGAGTACGGGATGAGCAGTTCTTC
cdr3_aa: CSAQKGVRDEQFF

clone_size: .
j_call: TRBJ2-7
d_call: TRBD1
v_call: TRBV20-1
cdr3_nt: TGCAGTGCTACCGGACAGGGAAGCTACGAGCAGTACTTC
cdr3_aa: CSATGQGSYEQYF

clone_size: many
j_call: TRBJ2-1
d_call: TRBD2
v_call: TRBV27
cdr3_nt: TGTGCCAGCAGTTTGTTAGCGGGAGCCTACAATGAGCAGTTCTTC
cdr3_aa: CASSLLAGAYNEQFF

clone_size: few
j_call: TRBJ1-1
d_call: .
v_call: TRBV7-8
cdr3_nt: TGTGCCAGCAGCCCCACAGGCACTGAAGCTTTCTTT
cdr3_aa: CASSPTGTEAFF

clone_size: .
j_call: TRBJ2-3
d_call: .
v_call: TRBV12-3/TRBV12-4
cdr3_nt: TGTGCCAGCGGGCCGGTGGGGTCTAGCACAGATACGCAGTATTTT
cdr3_aa: CASGPVGSSTDTQYF

clone_size: few
j_call: TRBJ1-2
d_call: .
v_call: TRBV4-1
cdr3_nt: TGCGCCAGCAGCCAATCCAGGGTCCTTAACTATGGCTACACCTTC
cdr3_aa: CASSQSRVLNYGYTF

clone_size: few
j_call: TRBJ2-1
d_call: TRBD1
v_call: TRBV5-1
cdr3_nt: TGCGCCAGCAGCCCGGGACAGGGGGCCTACAATGAGCAGTTCTTC
cdr3_aa: CASSPGQGAYNEQFF

clone_size: many
j_call: TRBJ2-7
d_call: .
v_call: TRBV29-1
cdr3_nt: TGCAGCGCCGGACAAGACGAGCAGTACTTC
cdr3_aa: CSAGQDEQYF

clone_size: .
j_call: TRBJ2-7
d_call: .
v_call: TRBV20-1
cdr3_nt: TGCAGTGCGAGAATAGGGGTCGAGCAGTACTTC
cdr3_aa: CSARIGVEQYF

clone_size: few
j_call: TRBJ2-7
d_call: .
v_call: TRBV28
cdr3_nt: TGTGCCAGCAGTTTACAGGGTTCGCCCTACGAGCAGTACTTC
cdr3_aa: CASSLQGSPYEQYF

clone_size: many
j_call: TRBJ1-1
d_call: TRBD1
v_call: TRBV15
cdr3_nt: TGTGCCACCAACCGGGACAGAAGAAACACTGAAGCTTTCTTT
cdr3_aa: CATNRDRRNTEAFF

clone_size: .
j_call: TRBJ2-1
d_call: TRBD2
v_call: TRBV6-4
cdr3_nt: TGTGCCAGCAGTGAAACCGGGACTAGCGGGGGGAATGAGCAGTTCTTC
cdr3_aa: CASSETGTSGGNEQFF

clone_size: many
j_call: TRBJ1-1
d_call: .
v_call: TRBV10-3
cdr3_nt: TGTGCCATCAGTGATGAGGGAGACACTGAAGCTTTCTTT
cdr3_aa: CAISDEGDTEAFF

clone_size: .
j_call: TRBJ2-1
d_call: .
v_call: TRBV7-3
cdr3_nt: TGTGCCAGCAGCTTAGACGGGAGCAGGAATGAGCAGTTCTTC
cdr3_aa: CASSLDGSRNEQFF

clone_size: .
j_call: TRBJ1-2
d_call: .
v_call: TRBV5-1
cdr3_nt: TGCGCCAGCAGCTTGTCGGGCAATTACTACACCTTC
cdr3_aa: CASSLSGNYYTF

clone_size: .
j_call: TRBJ1-1
d_call: .
v_call: TRBV6-5
cdr3_nt: TGTGCCAGCAGTTATTCCATGGCAATCAGGGGTACTGAAGCTTTCTTT
cdr3_aa: CASSYSMAIRGTEAFF

clone_size: many
j_call: TRBJ1-2
d_call: .
v_call: TRBV30
cdr3_nt: TGTGCCTGGAGTGTACTAACCCTAAGGGACAGCTACACCTTC
cdr3_aa: CAWSVLTLRDSYTF

clone_size: few
j_call: TRBJ2-7
d_call: .
v_call: TRBV7-9
cdr3_nt: TGTGCCAGCAGCTTAGCTCGGTTTTCCTACGAGCAGTACTTC
cdr3_aa: CASSLARFSYEQYF

clone_size: many
j_call: TRBJ2-4
d_call: .
v_call: TRBV2
cdr3_nt: TGTGCCAGTATGGACGGGCAGGGCGGCATTCAGTACTTC
cdr3_aa: CASMDGQGGIQYF

clone_size: .
j_call: TRBJ1-1
d_call: .
v_call: TRBV5-6
cdr3_nt: TGTGCCAGCACCCGGCCGAGCGCGGGGGAGGACACTGAAGCTTTCTTT
cdr3_aa: CASTRPSAGEDTEAFF

clone_size: .
j_call: TRBJ1-1
d_call: .
v_call: TRBV19
cdr3_nt: TGTGCCAGCCCTCCGGCGGGGGTATTGACCACTGAAGCTTTCTTT
cdr3_aa: CASPPAGVLTTEAFF

clone_size: few
j_call: TRBJ1-4
d_call: .
v_call: TRBV5-1
cdr3_nt: TGCGCCAGCAGCTTGGGAGTGAGGGATAATGAAAAACTGTTTTTT
cdr3_aa: CASSLGVRDNEKLFF

clone_size: few
j_call: TRBJ2-1
d_call: .
v_call: TRBV30
cdr3_nt: TGTGCCTGGAGTGTGTACAATGAGCAGTTCTTC
cdr3_aa: CAWSVYNEQFF

clone_size: many
j_call: TRBJ2-3
d_call: TRBD2
v_call: TRBV27
cdr3_nt: TGTGCCAGCAGTTTATCCGGGACTAGCGGGGTAACAGATACGCAGTATTTT
cdr3_aa: CASSLSGTSGVTDTQYF

clone_size: many
j_call: TRBJ1-1
d_call: .
v_call: TRBV20-1
cdr3_nt: TGCAGTGCTAACCAGGGAAGGGCCACTGAAGCTTTCTTT
cdr3_aa: CSANQGRATEAFF

clone_size: few
j_call: TRBJ2-7
d_call: .
v_call: TRBV20-1
cdr3_nt: TGCAGTGCCTTCAAAGGGGGGTCCTCCTACGAGCAGTACTTC
cdr3_aa: CSAFKGGSSYEQYF

clone_size: few
j_call: TRBJ2-5
d_call: TRBD1
v_call: TRBV4-1
cdr3_nt: TGCGCCAGCAGCCGCCTCGGGACAGGCTCGGGGGAGACCCAGTACTTC
cdr3_aa: CASSRLGTGSGETQYF

clone_size: few
j_call: TRBJ1-2
d_call: .
v_call: TRBV19
cdr3_nt: TGTGCCAGTAGTACGGAGCCGGGTGGAAATGGCTACACCTTC
cdr3_aa: CASSTEPGGNGYTF

clone_size: few
j_call: TRBJ2-7
d_call: .
v_call: TRBV6-5
cdr3_nt: TGTGCCAGCAGTTACGGACCAACCAAACGGGAGCAGTACTTC
cdr3_aa: CASSYGPTKREQYF

clone_size: few
j_call: TRBJ2-3
d_call: .
v_call: TRBV18
cdr3_nt: TGTGCCAGCTCCGGGACACTCACAGATACGCAGTATTTT
cdr3_aa: CASSGTLTDTQYF

clone_size: .
j_call: TRBJ2-4
d_call: TRBD1
v_call: TRBV19
cdr3_nt: TGTGCCAGCCAGAAGACAGGGGCGAACATTCAGTACTTC
cdr3_aa: CASQKTGANIQYF

clone_size: few
j_call: TRBJ1-6
d_call: TRBD1
v_call: TRBV3-1
cdr3_nt: TGTGCCAGCAGCCAAGGACCGACAGGGGGTTCACCCCTCCACTTT
cdr3_aa: CASSQGPTGGSPLHF

clone_size: .
j_call: TRBJ2-5
d_call: TRBD2
v_call: TRBV6-1
cdr3_nt: TGTGCCAGCAGTCCCAAACGCGGGGGACTCATAACCAAAGAGACCCAGTACTTC
cdr3_aa: CASSPKRGGLITKETQYF

clone_size: .
j_call: TRBJ2-3
d_call: TRBD2
v_call: TRBV11-2
cdr3_nt: TGTGCCAGCAGCTCGGTCCTCGGGACTAGCGGGGGGCCAAGCACAGATACGCAGTATTTT
cdr3_aa: CASSSVLGTSGGPSTDTQYF

clone_size: few
j_call: TRBJ1-3
d_call: .
v_call: TRBV6-5
cdr3_nt: TGTGCCAGCAGTTACGATCGGAGCTCTGGAAACACCATATATTTT
cdr3_aa: CASSYDRSSGNTIYF

clone_size: many
j_call: TRBJ2-7
d_call: .
v_call: TRBV7-9
cdr3_nt: TGTGCCAGCAGCCGCAGAGAATCCTACGAGCAGTACTTC
cdr3_aa: CASSRRESYEQYF

clone_size: many
j_call: TRBJ1-1
d_call: .
v_call: TRBV18
cdr3_nt: TGTGCCAGCCAGAGAATGAACACTGAAGCTTTCTTT
cdr3_aa: CASQRMNTEAFF

clone_size: few
j_call: TRBJ2-7
d_call: TRBD2
v_call: TRBV5-1
cdr3_nt: TGCGCCAGCAGCTTGGACCTTAGCGGGAGGCGCTACGAGCAGTACTTC
cdr3_aa: CASSLDLSGRRYEQYF